The 18 T cell receptor beta chains listed next were all sequenced from one sample in a study of blood T cells in healthy people across ages. Primed by a sample-barcoded 5' primer and a J-beta primer mix, a second PCR proceeded for about 6 to 11 cycles. TCRdb itself ran the 5' RACE reads through MiXCR, one entry per CDR3 protein. Found here are 380,000 or so distinct CDR3 sequences, about 52% of them singletons; the top ten hold around 49%. Sequenced: blood. These receptors were collected from a man in his sixties in good health.

Comment on this clonotype: A junction boundary mismatches the germline segment, possibly from a read error. V is TRBV18 and J is TRBJ2-1; D is unresolved. The CDR3 totals 14 residues. CDR1 is KGHSH, CDR2 LQKENI, per germline. CDR3 loop: CASPPPALKAEQFF. The CDR3 nucleotides read TGTGCCAGCCCACCACCGGCCCTTAAGGCCGAGCAGTTCTTC.

This clonotype has a count of ten or more. The chain is built from TRBV7-8 and TRBJ2-1; TRBD2 matches at 10 bases. The CDR3 has 14 residues. The germline V gene encodes CDR1 SGHVS and CDR2 FQNEAQ. With 8 bases clipped from V and 4 bases from J, the junction kept 5 bases outside the gene matches. The CDR3 sequence is CASQTSGLYNEQFF. The CDR3 nucleotides read TGTGCCAGCCAGACTAGCGGGCTGTACAATGAGCAGTTCTTC.

The rearrangement joins TRBV12-3 or TRBV12-4 to TRBJ2-3, with 8 bases fitting TRBD1. V shed 6 bases and J 6 bases; nucleotides not matched to a gene: 11. CDR3 size: 15 residues. As DNA, the CDR3 is TGTGCCAGCAGCTCAGGGGGCGCACGAACGGATACGCAGTATTTT. This encodes CASSSGGARTDTQYF.

The chain has TRBV2 and TRBJ2-3; D may be TRBD1 (6 bases). CDR3 length: 15 amino acids. Between the trimmed V and J ends, which lost 6 bases and 0 bases, there was a span of 13 bases. From germline, CDR1 is SNHLY and CDR2 FYNNEI. CDR3 coding DNA: TGTGCCAGCAGAGTACAGGGAATTAGCACAGATACGCAGTATTTT. It translates to CASRVQGISTDTQYF.

V usage is TRBV9 and J usage is TRBJ2-4, with D unresolved. Per the germline V gene, CDR1 is SGDLS and CDR2 is YYNGEE. This CDR3 has 15 amino acids. V lost 10 bases, J lost 1 base, and 18 bases lay in between. The CDR3 sequence is CAHTRVVLAKNIQYF. CDR3 sequence (DNA): TGTGCCCACACTCGGGTCGTGTTGGCCAAAAACATTCAGTACTTC.

This clonotype was recorded a few times. The rearrangement joins TRBV20-1 to TRBJ2-1; perhaps TRBD2 as D (6 bases). The V gene's germline CDR1 is DFQATT and CDR2 SNEGSKA (reference sequence). Trimming left V 4 bases short and J 9 bases short, with 19 bases between. The CDR3 runs to 14 residues. CDR3 sequence (DNA): TGCAGTGCTACCTTGGGGGGAGGAGTCTTTGAGCAGTTCTTC. Its translation: CSATLGGGVFEQFF.

This sequence joins TRBV6-1 and TRBJ2-4; 9 bases are a match to TRBD1. In germline, CDR1 is MNHNS, CDR2 SASEGT. The V gene end was trimmed by 5 bases and the J gene end by 1 base; junction bases not matched to a gene: 6. The CDR3 is 16 amino acids. CDR3 bases: TGTGCCAGCAGTCCCCCCGGGACAGGGGCCAAAAACATTCAGTACTTC. This codes for CASSPPGTGAKNIQYF.

This clonotype was observed a handful of times. The chain is built from TRBV11-2 and TRBJ2-3; TRBD1 agrees at 8 bases. Germline loops: CDR1 SGHAT, CDR2 FQNNGV. Trimming at V came to 3 bases and at J to 6 bases, leaving 5 bases not matched to a gene. The CDR3 consists of 14 residues. The CDR3 DNA sequence: TGTGCCAGCAGCTTTAGACAGGGGAGGGATACGCAGTATTTT. It translates to CASSFRQGRDTQYF. The full variable domain, rest sourced from reference TRBV11-2 and TRBJ2-3, is EAGVAQSPRYKIIEKRQSVAFWCNPISGHATLYWYQQILGQGPKLLIQFQNNGVVDDSQLPKDRFSAERLKGVDSTLKIQPAKLEDSAVYLCASSFRQGRDTQYFGPGTRLTVL.

Note on this clonotype: At one end, the junction sequence differs from germline, possibly due to a read error. The chain recombines TRBV7-6 with TRBJ2-3; TRBD1 or TRBD2 may be the D gene (5 bases each). Germline V gives CDR1 SGHVS, CDR2 FNYEAQ. CDR3 length: 13 residues. The CDR3 loop reads CASSSGFTGTQYF. CDR3 bases: TGTGCCAGCAGCTCGGGGTTCACAGGTACGCAGTATTTT.

This clonotype was found a few times. This rearrangement joins TRBV28 to TRBJ2-5, with 10 bases aligning to TRBD2. This CDR3 contains 14 residues. The germline CDR1 and CDR2 sequences are MDHEN and SYDVKM. Trimming removed 4 bases from V and 5 bases from J; junction bases left unmatched: 4. CDR3 sequence reads: CASSYGTSDETQYF. DNA for the CDR3: TGTGCCAGCAGTTACGGGACTAGCGACGAGACCCAGTACTTC.

As concerns this clonotype: This may be a read error: a much more frequent sequence differs by one nucleotide. The chain combines TRBV7-9 with TRBJ2-1; unclear D gene. Germline values: CDR1 SEHNR, CDR2 FQNEAQ (reference sequence). This CDR3 has 12 amino acids. The chain's CDR3 is CACSWSSDEQFF. The CDR3 DNA is TGTGCCTGCAGCTGGTCGAGTGATGAGCAGTTCTTC.

This chain joins TRBV7-2 and TRBJ2-3; D is possibly TRBD2 (5 bases). CDR1 and CDR2 from the germline V gene are SGHTA and FQGNSA. V was trimmed by 1 base and J by 0 bases, leaving 11 bases between them. There are 16 residues in the CDR3. CDR3 protein: CASSLVAGVSTDTQYF. In DNA, the CDR3 is TGTGCCAGCAGCTTAGTGGCCGGGGTTAGCACAGATACGCAGTATTTT.

The chain has TRBV29-1 and TRBJ2-5, with TRBD1 as a possible D gene (6 bases). The CDR3 sequence is 13 residues long. The V gene's germline CDR1 is SQVTM and CDR2 ANQGSEA. With 4 bases removed from V and 5 bases from J, the gap between germline ends came to 14 bases. CDR3 loop: CSVGGPGGETQYF. Here the CDR3 DNA reads TGCAGCGTTGGGGGGCCGGGCGGGGAGACCCAGTACTTC.

This chain links TRBV7-4 with TRBJ2-1; the D gene is possibly TRBD2 (5 bases). CDR3 length equals 16 residues. The ends were cut back, 2 bases at V and 8 bases at J, with 19 bases in the middle. The germline gives CDR1 SGHVT, CDR2 SQSDAQ. DNA for the CDR3: TGTGCCAGCAGCTTAATTGGCGGGCTAAGCGTTTATGAGCAGTTCTTC. Translating it yields CASSLIGGLSVYEQFF.

The chain recombines TRBV7-2 with TRBJ2-1; TRBD2 agrees at 11 bases. J was trimmed by 5 bases and V by 5 bases; bases with no gene match: 5. This CDR3 contains 15 residues. Germline loops: CDR1 SGHTA, CDR2 FQGNSA. DNA for the CDR3: TGTGCCAGCAGCACTAGCGGGAGTAGACACAATGAGCAGTTCTTC. Amino acid sequence: CASSTSGSRHNEQFF.

J is TRBJ2-3 and V is TRBV12-3 or TRBV12-4; tentatively, D is TRBD2 (6 bases). Trimming pared 6 bases from V and 3 bases from J, leaving 13 bases between. CDR3 size: 14 residues. CDR3 amino acids: CASSQGSGTDTQYF. The CDR3 DNA reads as TGTGCCAGCAGCCAAGGGAGCGGGACAGATACGCAGTATTTT.

V is TRBV20-1 and J is TRBJ2-4; 8 bases align to TRBD1. The germline gives CDR1 DFQATT, CDR2 SNEGSKA (reference sequence). V lost 6 bases to trimming and J lost 6 bases; unmatched junction nucleotides: 13. The CDR3 consists of 15 residues. In DNA form, the CDR3 reads TGCAGTGCGGGGACAGGACCTCAGGGGGGAAACATTCAGTACTTC. Protein product: CSAGTGPQGGNIQYF.

The genes are TRBV18 and TRBJ2-7; no clear D. The J call may be mistaken, given a closer DNA end match to TRBJ2-5. The germline CDR1 and CDR2 sequences are KGHSH and LQKENI. The CDR3 length is 14 residues. CDR3 DNA: TGTGCCAGCTCACCAACCGTCAAAGGAGAGACCCAGTACTTC. Residues: CASSPTVKGETQYF.